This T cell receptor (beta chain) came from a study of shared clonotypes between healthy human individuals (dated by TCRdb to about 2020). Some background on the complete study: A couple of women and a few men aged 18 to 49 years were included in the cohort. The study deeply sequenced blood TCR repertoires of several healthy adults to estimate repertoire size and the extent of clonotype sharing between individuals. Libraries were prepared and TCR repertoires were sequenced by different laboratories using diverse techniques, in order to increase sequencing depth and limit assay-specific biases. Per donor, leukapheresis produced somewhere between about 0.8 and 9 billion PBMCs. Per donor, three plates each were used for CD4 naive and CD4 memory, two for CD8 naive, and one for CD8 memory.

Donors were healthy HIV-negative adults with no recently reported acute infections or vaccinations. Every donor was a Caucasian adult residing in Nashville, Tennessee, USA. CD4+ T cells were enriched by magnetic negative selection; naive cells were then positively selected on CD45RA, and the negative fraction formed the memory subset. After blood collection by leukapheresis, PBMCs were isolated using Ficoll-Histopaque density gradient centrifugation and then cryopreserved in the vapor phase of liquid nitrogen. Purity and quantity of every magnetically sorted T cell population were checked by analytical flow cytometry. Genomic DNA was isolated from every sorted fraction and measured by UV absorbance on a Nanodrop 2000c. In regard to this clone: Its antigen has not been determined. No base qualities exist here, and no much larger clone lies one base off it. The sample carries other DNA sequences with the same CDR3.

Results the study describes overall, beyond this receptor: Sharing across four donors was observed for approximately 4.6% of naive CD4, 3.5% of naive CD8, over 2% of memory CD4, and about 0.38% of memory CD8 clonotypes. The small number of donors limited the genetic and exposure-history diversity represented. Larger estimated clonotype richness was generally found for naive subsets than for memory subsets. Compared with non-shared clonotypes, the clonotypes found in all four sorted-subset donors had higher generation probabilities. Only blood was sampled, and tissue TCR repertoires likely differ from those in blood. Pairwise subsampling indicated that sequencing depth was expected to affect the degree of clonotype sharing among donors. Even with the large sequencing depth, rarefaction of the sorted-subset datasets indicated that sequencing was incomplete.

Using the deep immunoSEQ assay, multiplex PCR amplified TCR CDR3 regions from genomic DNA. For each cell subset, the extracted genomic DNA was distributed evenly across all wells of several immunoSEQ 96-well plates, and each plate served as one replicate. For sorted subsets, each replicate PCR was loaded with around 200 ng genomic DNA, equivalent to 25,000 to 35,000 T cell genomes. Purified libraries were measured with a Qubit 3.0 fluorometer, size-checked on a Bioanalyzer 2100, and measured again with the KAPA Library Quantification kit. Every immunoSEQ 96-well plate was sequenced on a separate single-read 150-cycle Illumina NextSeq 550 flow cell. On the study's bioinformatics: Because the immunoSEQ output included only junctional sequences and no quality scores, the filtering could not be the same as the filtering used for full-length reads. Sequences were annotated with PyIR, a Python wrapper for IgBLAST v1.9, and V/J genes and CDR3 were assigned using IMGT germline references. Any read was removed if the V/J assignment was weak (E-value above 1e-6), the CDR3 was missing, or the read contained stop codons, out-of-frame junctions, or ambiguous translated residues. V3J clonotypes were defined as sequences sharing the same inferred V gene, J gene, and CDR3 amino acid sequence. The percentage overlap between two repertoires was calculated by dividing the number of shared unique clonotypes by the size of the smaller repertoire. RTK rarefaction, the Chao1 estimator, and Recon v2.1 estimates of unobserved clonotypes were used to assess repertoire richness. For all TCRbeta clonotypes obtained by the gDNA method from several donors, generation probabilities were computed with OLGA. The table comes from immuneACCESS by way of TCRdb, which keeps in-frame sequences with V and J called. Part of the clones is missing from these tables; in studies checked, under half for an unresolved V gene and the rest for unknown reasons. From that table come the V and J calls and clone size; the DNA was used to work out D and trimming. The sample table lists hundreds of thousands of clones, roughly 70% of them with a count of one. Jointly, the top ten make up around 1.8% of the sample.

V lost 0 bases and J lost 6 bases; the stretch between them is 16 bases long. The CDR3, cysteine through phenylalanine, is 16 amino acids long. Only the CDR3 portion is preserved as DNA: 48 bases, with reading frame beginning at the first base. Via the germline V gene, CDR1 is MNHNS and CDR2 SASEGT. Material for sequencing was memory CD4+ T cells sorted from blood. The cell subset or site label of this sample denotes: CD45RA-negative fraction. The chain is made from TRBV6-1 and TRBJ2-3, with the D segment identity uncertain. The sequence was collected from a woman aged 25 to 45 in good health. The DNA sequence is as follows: TGTGCCAGCAGTGAAGCCGTGGCATCCGGTGGGGATACGCAGTATTTT. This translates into CASSEAVASGGDTQYF.